This T cell receptor (beta chain) came from a study of CD8+CD57+ T cells in acquired aplastic anemia. Study as a whole: DNA recovered from sorted CD4+ and CD8+ cells had a mean of about 3 ug. Sequencing produced an average of approximately 11 million reads per healthy donor for CD4+ cells.

Genomic DNA constituted the template upon which TCR beta VDJ and CDR3 profiling was performed. TCRdb called the reads again in MiXCR, with one record for every CDR3 protein. The top ten hold 45% to 50% of the sample, which has around 170,000 distinct CDR3 sequences, approximately 60% seen once. Findings and limits, study-wide: Patients and controls shared under 35 CD8+ CDR3 sequences, highly expressed in patients.

For this clonotype: Its antigen is currently unknown.

The specimen was sorted CD4+, CD8+, or CD8+CD57+ T cells (not recorded which) from PBMCs. This clonotype originated in a human donor in good health.

The CDR3 DNA reads as TGTGCCAGCAGCTTAGCCCGGACAGGGGATTCACCCCTCCACTTT. It translates to CASSLARTGDSPLHF. The genes are TRBV7-3 and TRBJ1-6; 9 nucleotides line up with TRBD1. This CDR3 contains 15 residues. Germline trimming cut 2 bases from V and 8 bases from J; bases unmatched to any gene: 4. Per the germline V gene, CDR1 is SGHTA and CDR2 is FQGTGA. The whole variable domain, filled in from reference TRBV7-3 and TRBJ1-6, reads GAGVSQTPSNKVTEKGKYVELRCDPISGHTALYWYRQSLGQGPEFLIYFQGTGAADDSGLPNDRFFAVRPEGSVSTLKIQRTERGDSAVYLCASSLARTGDSPLHFGNGTRLTVT.